This T cell receptor (beta chain) originates from a study of cytomegalovirus exposure and HLA in healthy donors (TCRdb year 2017). Background on the whole study: According to a later analysis, one platform produced both the roughly 120 validation repertoires and the 666 repertoires of the first cohort. A separate validation cohort of 100 to 150 different subjects was used in addition to the roughly 700-subject first cohort. The study aimed to test whether cataloging public T cell receptors could reveal signatures of past pathogen exposure. To predict cytomegalovirus infection status, the study brought together high-throughput TCR immunosequencing, statistical association of individual TCRs with disease status, and machine learning.

Overall study results and their limits: In vitro tests confirmed that a few of the cytomegalovirus-associated TCR beta chains recognize cytomegalovirus antigens. Most TCR sequences were observed very rarely across donors, whereas some public TCRs were present in many individuals. The study gave a list of some 150 TCR beta chains associated with cytomegalovirus. Subsequent analysis determined that TCRs grouped into clusters in the first cohort also showed a tendency toward co-occurrence across the roughly 120 validation repertoires, and 85% to 95% of cluster scores exceeded 0. All 120 or so repertoires were used to score co-occurrence in the validation cohort in a later analysis, because that analysis had no HLA typing for the cohort. The classifier was reported to diagnose cytomegalovirus status with high specificity and sensitivity in both the original and validation cohorts. According to the authors, the approach could potentially be generalized to other disease states and immunological phenotypes.

Trimming at the junction amounts to 4 bases on V and 9 bases on J, and the germline ends lie 17 bases apart. CDR1 and CDR2 (SGDLS, YYNGEE) derive from the germline V gene. Including the terminal cysteine and phenylalanine, the CDR3 comprises 14 residues. The DNA shown is the 42-base CDR3, in frame from base 1. Receptors were amplified or captured by the immunoSEQ multiplex PCR assay. The paper's processing steps were these. A statistical classification framework was built to diagnose cytomegalovirus status from the catalog of TCR beta chain sequences. TCRdb holds this immuneACCESS table with in-frame rearrangements only. Some clones are missing; in checked studies, unresolved V genes explain under half, and the rest has no known cause. The V and J calls and clone size are taken from that table; D and trimming were inferred from the DNA. The sample data list some 110,000 clones, and roughly 83% of these were observed just once. Approximately 4.9% of the sample is taken by the ten largest.

A remark on this clone: Its specific antigen is unknown. Base qualities are not recorded, but no much larger clone differs from it by a single base.

Separate from the approximately 730-subject first cohort, the validation cohort of about 130 subjects was the group to which the donors belonged. The rearranged segments are TRBV9 and TRBJ2-4; there is no confident call for the D gene. This clonotype was obtained from a young man in good health and CMV-seronegative. The sample was PBMCs. The DNA sequence reads TGTGCCAGCAGCCCCTCCCCGAGAGGCCGCATTCAGTACTTC. Its product reads: CASSPSPRGRIQYF.